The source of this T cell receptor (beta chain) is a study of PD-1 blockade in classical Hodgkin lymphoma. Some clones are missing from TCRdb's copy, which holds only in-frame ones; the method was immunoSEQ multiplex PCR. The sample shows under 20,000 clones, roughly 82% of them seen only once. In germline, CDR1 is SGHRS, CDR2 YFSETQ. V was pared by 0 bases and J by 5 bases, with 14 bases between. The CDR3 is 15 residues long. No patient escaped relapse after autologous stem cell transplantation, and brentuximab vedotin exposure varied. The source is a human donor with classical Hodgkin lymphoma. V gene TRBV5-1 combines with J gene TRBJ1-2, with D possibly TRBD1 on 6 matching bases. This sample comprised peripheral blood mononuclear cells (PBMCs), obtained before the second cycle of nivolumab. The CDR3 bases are TGCGCCAGCAGCTTGGATTCTGGACAGCTGTATGGCTACACCTTC. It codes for CASSLDSGQLYGYTF. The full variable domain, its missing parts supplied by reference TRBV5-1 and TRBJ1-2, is KAGVTQTPRYLIKTRGQQVTLSCSPISGHRSVSWYQQTPGQGLQFLFEYFSETQRNKGNFPGRFSGRQFSNSRSEMNVSTLELGDSALYLCASSLDSGQLYGYTFGSGTRLTVV.